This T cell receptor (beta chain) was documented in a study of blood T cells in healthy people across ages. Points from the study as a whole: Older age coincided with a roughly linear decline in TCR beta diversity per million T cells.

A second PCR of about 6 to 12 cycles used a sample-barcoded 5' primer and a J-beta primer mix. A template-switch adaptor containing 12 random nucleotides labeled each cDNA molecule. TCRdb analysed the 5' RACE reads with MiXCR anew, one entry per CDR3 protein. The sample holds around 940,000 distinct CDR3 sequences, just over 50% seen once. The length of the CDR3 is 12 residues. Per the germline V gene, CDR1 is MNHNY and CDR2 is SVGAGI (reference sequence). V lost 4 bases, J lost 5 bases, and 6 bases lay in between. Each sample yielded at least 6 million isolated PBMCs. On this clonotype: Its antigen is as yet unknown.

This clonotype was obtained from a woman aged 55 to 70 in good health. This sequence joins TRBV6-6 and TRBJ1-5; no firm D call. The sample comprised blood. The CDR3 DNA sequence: TGTGCCAGCAGTTTCCTCGATCAGCCCCAGCATTTT. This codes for CASSFLDQPQHF.